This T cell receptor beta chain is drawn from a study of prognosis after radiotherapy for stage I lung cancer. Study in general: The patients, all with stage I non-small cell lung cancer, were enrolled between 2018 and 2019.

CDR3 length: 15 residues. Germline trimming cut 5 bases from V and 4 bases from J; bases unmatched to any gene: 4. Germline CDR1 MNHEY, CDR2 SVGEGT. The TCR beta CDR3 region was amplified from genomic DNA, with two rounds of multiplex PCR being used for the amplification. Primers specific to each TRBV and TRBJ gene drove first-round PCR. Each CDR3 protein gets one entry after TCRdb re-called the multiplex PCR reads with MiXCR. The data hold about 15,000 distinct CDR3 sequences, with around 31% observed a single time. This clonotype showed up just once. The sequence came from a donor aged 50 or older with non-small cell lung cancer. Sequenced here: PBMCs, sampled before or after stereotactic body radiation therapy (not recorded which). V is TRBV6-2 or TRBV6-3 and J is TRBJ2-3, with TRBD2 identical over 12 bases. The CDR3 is CASSKTSGSPDTQYF. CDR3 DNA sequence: TGTGCCAGCAGTAAGACTAGCGGGAGTCCAGATACGCAGTATTTT.